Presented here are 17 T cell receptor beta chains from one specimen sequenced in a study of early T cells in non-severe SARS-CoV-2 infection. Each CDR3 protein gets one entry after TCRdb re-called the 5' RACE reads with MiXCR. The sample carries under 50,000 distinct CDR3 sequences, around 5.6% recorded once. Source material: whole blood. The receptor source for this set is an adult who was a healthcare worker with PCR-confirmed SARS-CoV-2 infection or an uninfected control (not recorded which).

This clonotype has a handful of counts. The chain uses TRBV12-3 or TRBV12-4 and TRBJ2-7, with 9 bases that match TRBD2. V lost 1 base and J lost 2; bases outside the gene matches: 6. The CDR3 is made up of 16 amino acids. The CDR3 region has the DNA TGTGCCAGCAGTTTAGGGCTAGCGGGATCTACCTACGAGCAGTACTTC. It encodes CASSLGLAGSTYEQYF.

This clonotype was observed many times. CDR3 sequence reads: CASSFATGTGFGNQPQHF. The CDR3 DNA reads TGTGCCAGCAGTTTCGCTACCGGGACAGGGTTTGGCAATCAGCCCCAGCATTTT. V is TRBV12-3 or TRBV12-4 and J is TRBJ1-5; 9 bases match TRBD1. The CDR3 runs 18 residues. J lost 2 bases, V lost 3 bases, and 11 bases had no gene match.

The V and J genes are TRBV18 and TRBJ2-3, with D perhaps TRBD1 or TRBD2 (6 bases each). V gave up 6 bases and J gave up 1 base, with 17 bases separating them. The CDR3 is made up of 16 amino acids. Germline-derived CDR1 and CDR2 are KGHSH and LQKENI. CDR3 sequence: CASSPGASSRTDTQYF. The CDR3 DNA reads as TGTGCCAGCTCCCCGGGGGCCTCAAGCCGCACAGATACGCAGTATTTT.

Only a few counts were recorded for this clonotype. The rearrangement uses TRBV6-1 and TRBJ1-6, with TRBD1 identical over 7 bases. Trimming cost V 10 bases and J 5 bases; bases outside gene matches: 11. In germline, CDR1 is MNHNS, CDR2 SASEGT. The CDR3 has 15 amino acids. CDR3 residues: CATLVSQGNNSPLHF. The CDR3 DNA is TGTGCCACCCTAGTATCACAGGGGAATAATTCACCCCTCCACTTT.

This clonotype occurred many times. CDR3 sequence: CASSLQNEQFF. Written as DNA, the CDR3 is TGTGCCAGCAGCCTACAGAATGAGCAGTTCTTC. The chain links TRBV6-5 to TRBJ2-1; no reliable D call. The CDR3 sequence is 11 residues long. CDR1 MNHEY and CDR2 SVGAGI come from the germline V gene. The V and J ends lost 6 bases and 7 bases respectively, with 7 bases between them.

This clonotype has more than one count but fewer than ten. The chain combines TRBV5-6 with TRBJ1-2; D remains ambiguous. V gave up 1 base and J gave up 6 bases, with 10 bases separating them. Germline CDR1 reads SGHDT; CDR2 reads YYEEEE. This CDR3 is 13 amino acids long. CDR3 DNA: TGTGCCAGCAGCTTGAGTCGGTATAATGGCTACACCTTC. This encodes CASSLSRYNGYTF.

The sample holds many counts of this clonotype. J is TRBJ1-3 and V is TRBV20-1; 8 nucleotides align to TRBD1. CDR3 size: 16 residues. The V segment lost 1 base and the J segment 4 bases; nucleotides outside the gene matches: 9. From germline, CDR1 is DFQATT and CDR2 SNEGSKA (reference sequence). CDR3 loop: CSARGQGRIIGNTIYF. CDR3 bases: TGCAGTGCTAGAGGACAGGGGAGGATTATCGGAAACACCATATATTTT.

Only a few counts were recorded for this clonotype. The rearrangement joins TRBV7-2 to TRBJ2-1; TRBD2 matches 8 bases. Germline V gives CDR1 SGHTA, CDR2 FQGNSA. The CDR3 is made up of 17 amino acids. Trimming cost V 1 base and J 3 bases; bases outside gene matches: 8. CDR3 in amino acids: CASSLVSGSGGYNEQFF. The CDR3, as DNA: TGTGCCAGCAGCTTAGTTTCGGGGAGCGGGGGCTACAATGAGCAGTTCTTC. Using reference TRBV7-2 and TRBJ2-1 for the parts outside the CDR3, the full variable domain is GAGVSQSPSNKVTEKGKDVELRCDPISGHTALYWYRQSLGQGLEFLIYFQGNSAPDKSGLPSDRFSAERTGGSVSTLTIQRTQQEDSAVYLCASSLVSGSGGYNEQFFGPGTRLTVL.

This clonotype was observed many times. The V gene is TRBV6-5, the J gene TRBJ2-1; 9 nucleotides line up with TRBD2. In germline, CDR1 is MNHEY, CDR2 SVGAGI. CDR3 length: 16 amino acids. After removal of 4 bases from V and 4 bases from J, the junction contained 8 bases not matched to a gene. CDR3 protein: CASSSVAGVRYNEQFF. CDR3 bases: TGTGCCAGCAGTTCTGTAGCGGGGGTGAGATACAATGAGCAGTTCTTC.

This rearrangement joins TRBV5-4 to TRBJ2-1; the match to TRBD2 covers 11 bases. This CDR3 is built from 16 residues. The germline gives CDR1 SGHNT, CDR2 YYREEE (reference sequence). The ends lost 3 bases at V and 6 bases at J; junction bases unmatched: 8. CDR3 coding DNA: TGTGCCAGCAGCTATGGGACTAGCGGTTCGGGCAATGAGCAGTTCTTC. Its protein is CASSYGTSGSGNEQFF.

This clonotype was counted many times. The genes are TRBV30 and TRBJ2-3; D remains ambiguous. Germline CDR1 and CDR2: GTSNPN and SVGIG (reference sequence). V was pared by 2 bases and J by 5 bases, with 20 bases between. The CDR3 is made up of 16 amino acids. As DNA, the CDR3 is TGTGCCTGGAGTCCCCCAACCCCCGGAGAGGTAGATACGCAGTATTTT. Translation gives CAWSPPTPGEVDTQYF.

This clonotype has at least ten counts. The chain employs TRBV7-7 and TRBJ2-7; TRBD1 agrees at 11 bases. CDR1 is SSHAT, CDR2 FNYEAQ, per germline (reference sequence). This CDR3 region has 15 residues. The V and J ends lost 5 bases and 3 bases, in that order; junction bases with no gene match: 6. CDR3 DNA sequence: TGTGCCAGCAGCCTGGACAGGGGGCCGAACTACGAGCAGTACTTC. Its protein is CASSLDRGPNYEQYF. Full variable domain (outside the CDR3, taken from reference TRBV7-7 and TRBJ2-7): GAGVSQSPRYKVTKRGQDVTLRCDPISSHATLYWYQQALGQGPEFLTYFNYEAQPDKSGLPSDRFSAERPEGSISTLTIQRTEQRDSAMYRCASSLDRGPNYEQYFGPGTRLTVT.

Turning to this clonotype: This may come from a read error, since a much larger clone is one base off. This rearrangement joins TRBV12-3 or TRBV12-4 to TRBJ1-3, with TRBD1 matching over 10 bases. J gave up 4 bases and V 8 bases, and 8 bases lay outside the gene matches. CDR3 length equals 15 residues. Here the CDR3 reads CASGSGTGAGNTIYF. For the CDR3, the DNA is TGTGCCAGCGGCTCCGGGACAGGGGCCGGAAACACCATATATTTT.

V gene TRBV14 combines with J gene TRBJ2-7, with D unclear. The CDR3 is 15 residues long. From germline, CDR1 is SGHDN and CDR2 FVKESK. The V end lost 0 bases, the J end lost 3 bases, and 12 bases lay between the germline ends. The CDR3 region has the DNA TGTGCCAGCAGCCAAGAAATGGGATACGTCTACGAGCAGTACTTC. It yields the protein CASSQEMGYVYEQYF. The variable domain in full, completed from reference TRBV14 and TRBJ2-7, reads EAGVTQFPSHSVIEKGQTVTLRCDPISGHDNLYWYRRVMGKEIKFLLHFVKESKQDESGMPNNRFLAERTGGTYSTLKVQPAELEDSGVYFCASSQEMGYVYEQYFGPGTRLTVT.

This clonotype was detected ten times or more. In DNA form, the CDR3 reads TGTGCCAGCAGAAGTGGTGGAGTGAACACTGAAGCTTTCTTT. Translating it yields CASRSGGVNTEAFF. The rearrangement uses TRBV12-3 or TRBV12-4 and TRBJ1-1; D remains unclear. Trimming shortened V by 6 bases and J by 0 bases, and 11 bases separated the two germline ends. The CDR3 covers 14 residues.

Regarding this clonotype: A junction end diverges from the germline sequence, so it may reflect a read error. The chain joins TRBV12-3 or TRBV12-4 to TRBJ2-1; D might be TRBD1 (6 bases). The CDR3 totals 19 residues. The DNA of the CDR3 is TGTGTCAGCAGTCCACCCCCGGGCCTTACTTCAGGGGCCTTGGGTGAGCAGTTCTTC. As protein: CVSSPPPGLTSGALGEQFF.

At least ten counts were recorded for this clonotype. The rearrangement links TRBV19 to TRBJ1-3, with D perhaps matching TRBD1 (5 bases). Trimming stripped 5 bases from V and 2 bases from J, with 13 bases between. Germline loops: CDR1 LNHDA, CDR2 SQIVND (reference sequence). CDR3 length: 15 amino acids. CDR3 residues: CASSSPGGAGNTIYF. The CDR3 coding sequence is TGTGCCAGTAGTTCCCCCGGAGGGGCTGGAAACACCATATATTTT.